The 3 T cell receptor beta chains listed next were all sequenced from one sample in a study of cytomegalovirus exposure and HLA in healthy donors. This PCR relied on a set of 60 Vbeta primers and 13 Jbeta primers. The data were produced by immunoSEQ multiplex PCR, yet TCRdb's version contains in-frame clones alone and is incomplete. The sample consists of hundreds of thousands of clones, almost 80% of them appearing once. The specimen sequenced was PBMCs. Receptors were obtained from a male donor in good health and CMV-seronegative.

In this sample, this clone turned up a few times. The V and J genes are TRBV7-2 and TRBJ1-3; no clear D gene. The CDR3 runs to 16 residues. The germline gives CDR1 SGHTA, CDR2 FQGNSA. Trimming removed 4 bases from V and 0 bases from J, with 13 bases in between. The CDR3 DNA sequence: TGTGCCAGCAGCTCTACTGGACTCCTCTCTGGAAACACCATATATTTT. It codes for CASSSTGLLSGNTIYF.

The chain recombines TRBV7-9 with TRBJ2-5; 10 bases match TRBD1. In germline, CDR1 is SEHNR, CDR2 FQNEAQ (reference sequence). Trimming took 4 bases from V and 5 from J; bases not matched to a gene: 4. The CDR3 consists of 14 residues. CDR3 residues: CASSSTGGRETQYF. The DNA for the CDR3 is TGTGCCAGCAGCTCGACAGGGGGCAGGGAGACCCAGTACTTC.

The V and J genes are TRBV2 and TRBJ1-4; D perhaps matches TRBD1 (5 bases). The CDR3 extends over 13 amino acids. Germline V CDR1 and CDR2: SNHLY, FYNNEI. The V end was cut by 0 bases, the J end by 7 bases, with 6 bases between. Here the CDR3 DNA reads TGTGCCAGCAGTGAAGCGGGGGGTGAAAAACTGTTTTTT. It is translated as CASSEAGGEKLFF.